Presented here are 12 T cell receptor beta chains from one specimen sequenced in a study of blood T cell repertoires in COVID-19. Generated by immunoSEQ multiplex PCR, the TCRdb table keeps only in-frame clones and is missing some. Of some 250,000 clones listed, about 80% were seen once; the top ten hold roughly 9.6%. The sample taken for sequencing was peripheral blood. Receptors were obtained from a woman of 80 years or more with acute or convalescent COVID-19.

J is TRBJ1-1 and V is TRBV19, with D perhaps TRBD1 (5 bases). The CDR3 runs 13 residues. Germline assignment: CDR1 LNHDA and CDR2 SQIVND (reference sequence). V lost 5 bases and J lost 11, with 18 bases in between. CDR3 nucleotides: TGTGCCAGTAGTGTCACCGGGACCCTAGCGGCTTTCTTT. This codes for CASSVTGTLAAFF.

V usage is TRBV9 and J usage is TRBJ2-7; 8 bases agree with TRBD2. In germline, CDR1 is SGDLS, CDR2 YYNGEE. The V segment lost 4 bases and the J segment 3 bases; nucleotides outside the gene matches: 6. The CDR3 has 14 residues. The CDR3 nucleotides read TGTGCCAGCAGCTTTAGCGGGGTGGGCTACGAGCAGTACTTC. Protein sequence: CASSFSGVGYEQYF.

The chain carries TRBV11-1 and TRBJ2-5; 8 bases line up with TRBD1. The CDR3 has 14 amino acids. Germline CDR1 reads SGHAT; CDR2 reads FQDESV (reference sequence). J lost 4 bases, V lost 3 bases, and 4 bases had no gene match. The CDR3 DNA is TGTGCCAGCAGCTTGGACAGGGCCGTAGAGACCCAGTACTTC. It specifies CASSLDRAVETQYF.

The J gene is TRBJ2-3, the V gene TRBV6-6; 7 bases are shared with TRBD2. CDR1 and CDR2 from the germline V gene are MNHNY and SVGAGI (reference sequence). The CDR3 covers 16 residues. The V gene end was trimmed by 0 bases and the J gene end by 2 bases; junction bases not matched to a gene: 5. The CDR3 region has the DNA TGTGCCAGCAGTTACTCGGGGAAGCGGGACACAGATACGCAGTATTTT. The encoded protein is CASSYSGKRDTDTQYF.

This clone was seen only once. V is TRBV30 and J is TRBJ1-1; D uncertain. Deletions cut 1 base from V and 0 bases from J, with 15 bases between. Germline CDR1 is GTSNPN and CDR2 is SVGIG (reference sequence). The CDR3 extends over 16 amino acids. CDR3 nucleotides: TGTGCCTGGAGTGCACCCCCGGTCGGGTTGAACACTGAAGCTTTCTTT. Amino acids: CAWSAPPVGLNTEAFF.

J is TRBJ1-2 and V is TRBV3-1 (or the pseudogene TRBV3-2), with D maybe TRBD1 (5 bases). Germline V gene lookup returns CDR1 LGHDT and CDR2 YNNKEL (reference sequence). The CDR3 contains 14 residues. Trimming took 4 bases from V and 6 from J, leaving 15 bases between them. The CDR3 bases are TGTGCCAGCAGCCTCTGGGGCAGGGAGGATGGCTACACCTTC. Protein sequence: CASSLWGREDGYTF.

The V and J genes are TRBV6-4 and TRBJ2-2; TRBD1 agrees at 9 bases. There are 14 residues in the CDR3. Per the germline V gene, CDR1 is MRHNA and CDR2 is SNTAGT. V trimming: 7 bases; J trimming: 5 bases; junction bases outside the gene matches: 5. CDR3 amino acids: CASTMGTGTGELFF. The DNA of the CDR3 is TGTGCCAGCACGATGGGGACAGGGACCGGGGAGCTGTTTTTT.

DNA of the CDR3: TGCGCCAGCAGCTTGGGGACAGCCAGCTCTGGAAACACCATATATTTT. Residues: CASSLGTASSGNTIYF. The chain carries TRBV5-1 and TRBJ1-3, with D perhaps matching TRBD1 (6 bases). The V end was cut by 0 bases, the J end by 0 bases, with 10 bases between. The germline CDR1 and CDR2 sequences are SGHRS and YFSETQ. The CDR3 loop spans 16 amino acids.

This rearrangement joins TRBV28 to TRBJ2-2, with TRBD2 matching 7 bases. Losses at the gene ends were 7 bases for V and 3 bases for J; bases not matched to a gene: 8. This CDR3 is built from 15 residues. Germline CDR1 MDHEN, CDR2 SYDVKM. CDR3 nucleotides: TGTGCCAGCAAAAGAGCGGGGACGGACACCGGGGAGCTGTTTTTT. This gives the protein CASKRAGTDTGELFF.

In this sample, this clone turned up a few times. The chain has TRBV28 and TRBJ1-1; 8 bases match TRBD1. Looked up from germline, CDR1 is MDHEN and CDR2 is SYDVKM. The CDR3 contains 15 residues. V shed 8 bases, J shed 5 bases, and the junction held 13 bases outside the gene matches. The CDR3 DNA is TGTGCCAGCCGGGGTCTACCAGGGGGCCGAACTGAAGCTTTCTTT. It encodes CASRGLPGGRTEAFF.

V usage is TRBV5-1 and J usage is TRBJ1-1; weak D call: TRBD1 (6 bases). Deletions cut 0 bases from V and 3 bases from J, with 18 bases between. Germline CDR1 SGHRS, CDR2 YFSETQ. CDR3 length: 17 amino acids. For the CDR3, the DNA is TGCGCCAGCAGCTTGGCACCCCCCGGGGGGGGCGACACTGAAGCTTTCTTT. It encodes CASSLAPPGGGDTEAFF.

The table lists this clone with a few counts. The chain carries TRBV7-8 and TRBJ2-5; 7 bases map to TRBD1. After removal of 6 bases from V and 5 bases from J, the junction contained 9 bases not matched to a gene. This CDR3 is built from 14 residues. In germline, CDR1 is SGHVS, CDR2 FQNEAQ. For the CDR3, the DNA is TGTGCCAGCAGGGAGCGACAGGGAAGGGAGACCCAGTACTTC. Residues: CASRERQGRETQYF.